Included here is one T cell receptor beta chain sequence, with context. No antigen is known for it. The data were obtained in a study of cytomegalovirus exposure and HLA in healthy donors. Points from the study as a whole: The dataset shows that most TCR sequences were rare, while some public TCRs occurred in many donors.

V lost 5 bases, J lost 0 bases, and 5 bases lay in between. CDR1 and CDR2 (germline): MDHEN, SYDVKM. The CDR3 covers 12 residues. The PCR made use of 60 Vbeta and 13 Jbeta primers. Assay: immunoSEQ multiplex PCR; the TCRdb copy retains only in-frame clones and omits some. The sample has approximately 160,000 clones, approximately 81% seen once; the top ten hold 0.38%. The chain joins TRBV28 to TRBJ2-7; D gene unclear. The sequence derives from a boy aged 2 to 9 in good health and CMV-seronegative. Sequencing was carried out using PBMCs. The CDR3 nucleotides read TGTGCCAGCAGTCCGAGCTCCTACGAGCAGTACTTC. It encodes CASSPSSYEQYF.